A selection of T cell receptor beta chains follows, all from one sample in a study of quantifying T cell responses using KT2 cells. MiXCR was run by TCRdb on the UMI-ligation and nested PCR reads, yielding one entry per CDR3 protein. The sample holds about 30,000 distinct CDR3 sequences, 6% to 9.5% seen once. Sequencing was performed on PBMCs spiked with cells of the T cell clone KT2. These receptors were taken from a human donor. Both conserved end residues are part of each CDR3. D genes are given only for firm matches. Not all rows give a size; the values are once, few, many and, for expanded clones, a class.

v_call: TRBV4-1; clone_size: few; d_call: .; j_call: TRBJ2-4; cdr3_nt: TGCGCCAGCAGCCAAGGTCGGGGGGGACAGGGAAACATTCAGTACTTC; cdr3_aa: CASSQGRGGQGNIQYF
v_call: TRBV6-6; clone_size: many; d_call: .; j_call: TRBJ1-4; cdr3_nt: TGTGCCAGCAGTTACTCACAGGGAGAGGTTCGGGAAAAACTGTTTTTT; cdr3_aa: CASSYSQGEVREKLFF
v_call: TRBV20-1; clone_size: many; d_call: .; j_call: TRBJ1-1; cdr3_nt: TGCAGTGCCCACGCGATAACAGGGTTCATAGTGATCGTGCCGGCGTGGGGCACTGAAGCTTTCTTT; cdr3_aa: CSAHAITGFIVIVPAWGTEAFF
v_call: TRBV29-1; clone_size: few; d_call: .; j_call: TRBJ1-1; cdr3_nt: TGCAGCGGCAAAGGAGGGGCCGGCACTGAAGCTTTCTTT; cdr3_aa: CSGKGGAGTEAFF
v_call: TRBV7-2; clone_size: few; d_call: .; j_call: TRBJ1-4; cdr3_nt: TGTGCCAGCAGTTCTAAATTCGGGGGAAGTGAAAAACTGTTTTTT; cdr3_aa: CASSSKFGGSEKLFF
v_call: TRBV5-1; clone_size: few; d_call: TRBD2; j_call: TRBJ2-3; cdr3_nt: TGCGCCAGCAGCGCACTCCCGACTAGCGGGACCGATACGCAGTATTTT; cdr3_aa: CASSALPTSGTDTQYF
v_call: TRBV12-3/TRBV12-4; clone_size: few; d_call: TRBD1; j_call: TRBJ2-7; cdr3_nt: TGTGCCAGCAGGAGGGACAGGAACTCCTACGAGCAGTACTTC; cdr3_aa: CASRRDRNSYEQYF
v_call: TRBV5-4; clone_size: many; d_call: .; j_call: TRBJ2-3; cdr3_nt: TGTGCCAGCAGCTTGCACAGCACCAAAGATACGCAGTATTTT; cdr3_aa: CASSLHSTKDTQYF
v_call: TRBV30; clone_size: many; d_call: .; j_call: TRBJ1-1; cdr3_nt: TGTGCCTGGAGTGTTACCAGGGCGGCTGAAGCTTTCTTT; cdr3_aa: CAWSVTRAAEAFF
v_call: TRBV18; clone_size: .; d_call: TRBD2; j_call: TRBJ2-3; cdr3_nt: TGTGCCAGCTCACCAGGGAGGGCGACTCAAGATACGCAGTATTTT; cdr3_aa: CASSPGRATQDTQYF
v_call: TRBV18; clone_size: .; d_call: .; j_call: TRBJ2-2; cdr3_nt: TGTGCCAGCTCACCGGGAGGACACACCGGGGAGCTGTTTTTT; cdr3_aa: CASSPGGHTGELFF
v_call: TRBV29-1; clone_size: few; d_call: .; j_call: TRBJ2-5; cdr3_nt: TGCAGCGTAGCGGTTGTGGGGGCAGTTCAGGAGACCCAGTACTTC; cdr3_aa: CSVAVVGAVQETQYF
v_call: TRBV4-2; clone_size: .; d_call: .; j_call: TRBJ1-1; cdr3_nt: TGTGCCAGCAGCCAAGTGAGACAGGCCACTGAAGCTTTCTTT; cdr3_aa: CASSQVRQATEAFF
v_call: TRBV27; clone_size: few; d_call: .; j_call: TRBJ2-7; cdr3_nt: TGTGCCAGCAGTCGCGCACTCGAGGGCCCCTACGAGCAGTACTTC; cdr3_aa: CASSRALEGPYEQYF
v_call: TRBV6-5; clone_size: .; d_call: TRBD2; j_call: TRBJ2-7; cdr3_nt: TGTGCCAGCAGTTACTCGATATCCCCTAGCGGGAGGGACGAGCAGTACTTC; cdr3_aa: CASSYSISPSGRDEQYF
v_call: TRBV2; clone_size: few; d_call: TRBD1; j_call: TRBJ1-2; cdr3_nt: TGTGCCAGCAGTGAAAGGACAGGGTATGGCTACACCTTC; cdr3_aa: CASSERTGYGYTF
v_call: TRBV6-1; clone_size: many; d_call: TRBD1; j_call: TRBJ2-6; cdr3_nt: TGTGCCAGCAGAACAGGGGGCTCTGGGGCCAACGTCCTGACTTTC; cdr3_aa: CASRTGGSGANVLTF
v_call: TRBV9; clone_size: many; d_call: .; j_call: TRBJ1-6; cdr3_nt: TGTGCCAGCAGCTCCCCATTGGGACGGCTGAATTCACCCCTCCACTTT; cdr3_aa: CASSSPLGRLNSPLHF
v_call: TRBV2; clone_size: many; d_call: TRBD2; j_call: TRBJ2-1; cdr3_nt: TGTGCCAGCCAAGTGACTAGCAATTTGCCCTACAATGAGCAGTTCTTC; cdr3_aa: CASQVTSNLPYNEQFF
v_call: TRBV4-1; clone_size: few; d_call: .; j_call: TRBJ1-5; cdr3_nt: TGCGCCAGCAGCCAAAATGATCTTGGGACTCACAATCAGCCCCAGCATTTT; cdr3_aa: CASSQNDLGTHNQPQHF
v_call: TRBV6-1; clone_size: few; d_call: .; j_call: TRBJ1-5; cdr3_nt: TGTGCCAGCAGTGAGTGGGCGGAACAGCATTTT; cdr3_aa: CASSEWAEQHF
v_call: TRBV25-1; clone_size: many; d_call: TRBD1; j_call: TRBJ2-1; cdr3_nt: TGTGCCACCCGGTTGACAGGGCAGGTGGGGGAGCAGTTCTTC; cdr3_aa: CATRLTGQVGEQFF
v_call: TRBV7-3; clone_size: many; d_call: .; j_call: TRBJ1-2; cdr3_nt: TGTGCCAGCAGTCCGGAAGTCAGCTCTTATGGCTACACCTTC; cdr3_aa: CASSPEVSSYGYTF
v_call: TRBV30; clone_size: few; d_call: .; j_call: TRBJ2-7; cdr3_nt: TGTGCCTGGAGTGAACCAGGGGCCCCCTACGAGCAGTACTTC; cdr3_aa: CAWSEPGAPYEQYF
v_call: TRBV4-1; clone_size: many; d_call: .; j_call: TRBJ2-5; cdr3_nt: TGCGCCAGCAGCGAGGGAGAGACCCAGTACTTC; cdr3_aa: CASSEGETQYF
v_call: TRBV6-6; clone_size: .; d_call: .; j_call: TRBJ1-5; cdr3_nt: TGTGCCAGCAGCCTCAGTTGGCCCCAGCATTTT; cdr3_aa: CASSLSWPQHF
v_call: TRBV29-1; clone_size: .; d_call: .; j_call: TRBJ1-1; cdr3_nt: TGCAGCGTTGCCAGGCGGTTGGGCACTGAAGCTTTCTTT; cdr3_aa: CSVARRLGTEAFF
v_call: TRBV29-1; clone_size: many; d_call: .; j_call: TRBJ1-1; cdr3_nt: TGCAGCGTTGGACAGAGACAGGCGATGAACACTGAAGCTTTCTTT; cdr3_aa: CSVGQRQAMNTEAFF
v_call: TRBV27; clone_size: .; d_call: TRBD1; j_call: TRBJ2-1; cdr3_nt: TGTGCCAGCAGTCCAGGGGGTGAGCAGTTCTTC; cdr3_aa: CASSPGGEQFF
v_call: TRBV6-2/TRBV6-3; clone_size: few; d_call: .; j_call: TRBJ2-3; cdr3_nt: TGTGCCAGCAATACCCTAGGTCAGGGTAGCACAGATACGCAGTATTTT; cdr3_aa: CASNTLGQGSTDTQYF
v_call: TRBV19; clone_size: many; d_call: TRBD2; j_call: TRBJ2-1; cdr3_nt: TGTGCCAGTAGTAACAGCGGGGGGGCGGAGGAGCAGTTCTTC; cdr3_aa: CASSNSGGAEEQFF
v_call: TRBV5-1; clone_size: few; d_call: .; j_call: TRBJ2-7; cdr3_nt: TGCGCCAGCAGCCGTCGACAAACCCCCAGCGAGCAGTACTTC; cdr3_aa: CASSRRQTPSEQYF
v_call: TRBV5-6; clone_size: .; d_call: .; j_call: TRBJ2-3; cdr3_nt: TGTGCCAGCAGCTCCGCCCTCACAGATACGCAGTATTTT; cdr3_aa: CASSSALTDTQYF
v_call: TRBV5-1; clone_size: few; d_call: .; j_call: TRBJ1-1; cdr3_nt: TGCGCCAGCAGCATACGGGGCCAGGGTGAAGCTTTCTTT; cdr3_aa: CASSIRGQGEAFF
v_call: TRBV24-1; clone_size: .; d_call: .; j_call: TRBJ2-5; cdr3_nt: TGTGCCACCAGTGATTCGGGGCAACCAGAGACCCAGTACTTC; cdr3_aa: CATSDSGQPETQYF
v_call: TRBV20-1; clone_size: few; d_call: .; j_call: TRBJ2-4; cdr3_nt: TGCAGTGCTAGCCCAGGGTTAGGCAAAAACATTCAGTACTTC; cdr3_aa: CSASPGLGKNIQYF
v_call: TRBV5-1; clone_size: few; d_call: TRBD2; j_call: TRBJ2-3; cdr3_nt: TGCGCCAGCAGCTTGGGGACGGCGACTAGCGGCACAGATACGCAGTATTTT; cdr3_aa: CASSLGTATSGTDTQYF
v_call: TRBV6-2/TRBV6-3; clone_size: .; d_call: .; j_call: TRBJ1-6; cdr3_nt: TGTGCCAGCAGTTACGGGGGTGAGGCAAGAACCCTCCACTTT; cdr3_aa: CASSYGGEARTLHF
v_call: TRBV27; clone_size: .; d_call: TRBD1; j_call: TRBJ2-1; cdr3_nt: TGTGCCAGCAGTTTATCCCGGGACAGGGGGCGCGATGAGCAGTTCTTC; cdr3_aa: CASSLSRDRGRDEQFF
v_call: TRBV29-1; clone_size: many; d_call: .; j_call: TRBJ2-1; cdr3_nt: TGCAGCGTCTTGACAGATAATGAGCAGTTCTTC; cdr3_aa: CSVLTDNEQFF
v_call: TRBV6-5; clone_size: .; d_call: TRBD1; j_call: TRBJ1-1; cdr3_nt: TGTGCCAGCAGAAAAACGGACAGGGCAAACACTGAAGCTTTCTTT; cdr3_aa: CASRKTDRANTEAFF
v_call: TRBV11-2; clone_size: many; d_call: TRBD1; j_call: TRBJ1-5; cdr3_nt: TGTGCCAGCAGCTTTGGGACAGCTAGCAATCAGCCCCAGCATTTT; cdr3_aa: CASSFGTASNQPQHF
v_call: TRBV2; clone_size: few; d_call: .; j_call: TRBJ2-2; cdr3_nt: TGTGCCAGCCGCCTAGGGGGGGAGCTGTTTTTT; cdr3_aa: CASRLGGELFF
v_call: TRBV20-1; clone_size: few; d_call: .; j_call: TRBJ2-4; cdr3_nt: TGCAGTGCTAGGCTCACCCAGAACATTCAGTACTTC; cdr3_aa: CSARLTQNIQYF
v_call: TRBV7-3; clone_size: many; d_call: .; j_call: TRBJ1-1; cdr3_nt: TGTGCCAGCAGCTTACAGGGTGGGACTGAAGCTTTCTTT; cdr3_aa: CASSLQGGTEAFF
v_call: TRBV2; clone_size: few; d_call: .; j_call: TRBJ2-1; cdr3_nt: TGTGCCAGCATGGGCGGGACTTTTCGCGATGAGCAGTTCTTC; cdr3_aa: CASMGGTFRDEQFF
v_call: TRBV6-5; clone_size: many; d_call: .; j_call: TRBJ2-1; cdr3_nt: TGTGCCAGCAGTTCTGCATACGGGGCATACAATGAGCAGTTCTTC; cdr3_aa: CASSSAYGAYNEQFF
v_call: TRBV12-3/TRBV12-4; clone_size: few; d_call: TRBD1; j_call: TRBJ1-5; cdr3_nt: TGTGCCAGCAGTTCTCACAGGGGCGCCAATCAGCCCCAGCATTTT; cdr3_aa: CASSSHRGANQPQHF
v_call: TRBV28; clone_size: medium-sized; d_call: .; j_call: TRBJ2-1; cdr3_nt: TGTGCCAGCAGTTTATGGGGAAAGGTTTACAATGAGCAGTTCTTC; cdr3_aa: CASSLWGKVYNEQFF
v_call: TRBV19; clone_size: many; d_call: .; j_call: TRBJ1-2; cdr3_nt: TGTGCCAGTAGTAGGGATGGGAAACAAGGCTATGGCTACACCTTC; cdr3_aa: CASSRDGKQGYGYTF
v_call: TRBV6-5; clone_size: many; d_call: .; j_call: TRBJ1-1; cdr3_nt: TGTGCCAGCTGGAGACAGGCTGTGTTCACTGAAGCTTTCTTT; cdr3_aa: CASWRQAVFTEAFF
v_call: TRBV18; clone_size: many; d_call: .; j_call: TRBJ1-1; cdr3_nt: TGTGCCAGCTCACCACCGGGTTTACCTGAAGCTTTCTTT; cdr3_aa: CASSPPGLPEAFF
v_call: TRBV12-3/TRBV12-4; clone_size: few; d_call: .; j_call: TRBJ1-3; cdr3_nt: TGTGCCAGCACCCCTTTCTCCTCTGGAAACACCATATATTTT; cdr3_aa: CASTPFSSGNTIYF